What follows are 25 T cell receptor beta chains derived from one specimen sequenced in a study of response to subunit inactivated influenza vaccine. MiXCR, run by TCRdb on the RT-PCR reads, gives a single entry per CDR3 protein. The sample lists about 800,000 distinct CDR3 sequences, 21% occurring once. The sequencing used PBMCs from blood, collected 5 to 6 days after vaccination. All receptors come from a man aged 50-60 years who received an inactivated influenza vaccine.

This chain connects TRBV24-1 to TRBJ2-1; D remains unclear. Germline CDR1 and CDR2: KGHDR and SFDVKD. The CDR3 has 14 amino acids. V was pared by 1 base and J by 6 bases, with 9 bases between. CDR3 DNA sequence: TGTGCCACCAGTGATTTACCCTCTAGCAATGAGCAGTTCTTC. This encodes CATSDLPSSNEQFF.

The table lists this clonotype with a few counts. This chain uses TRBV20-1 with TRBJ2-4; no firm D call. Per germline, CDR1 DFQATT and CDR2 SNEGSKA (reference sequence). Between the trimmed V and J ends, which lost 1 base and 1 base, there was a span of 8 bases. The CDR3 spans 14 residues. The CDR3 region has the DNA TGCAGTGCTAGAGTTGCCCGCGCCAAAAACATTCAGTACTTC. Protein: CSARVARAKNIQYF.

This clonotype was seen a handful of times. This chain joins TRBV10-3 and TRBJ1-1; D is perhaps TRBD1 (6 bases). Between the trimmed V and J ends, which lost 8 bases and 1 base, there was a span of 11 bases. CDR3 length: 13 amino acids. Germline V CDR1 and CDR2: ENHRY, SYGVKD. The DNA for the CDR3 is TGTGCCATCCTGGGACAAGCGAACACTGAAGCTTTCTTT. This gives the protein CAILGQANTEAFF.

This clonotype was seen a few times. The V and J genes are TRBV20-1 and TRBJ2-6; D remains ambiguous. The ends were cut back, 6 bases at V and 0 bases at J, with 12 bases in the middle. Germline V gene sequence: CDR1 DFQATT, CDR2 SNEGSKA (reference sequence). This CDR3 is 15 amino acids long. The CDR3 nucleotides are TGCAGTGCAAGGACCCACTACTCTGGGGCCAACGTCCTGACTTTC. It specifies CSARTHYSGANVLTF.

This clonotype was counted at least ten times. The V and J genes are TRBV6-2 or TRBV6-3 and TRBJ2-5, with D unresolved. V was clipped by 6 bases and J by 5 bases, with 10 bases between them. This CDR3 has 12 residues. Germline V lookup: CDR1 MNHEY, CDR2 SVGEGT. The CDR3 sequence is CASSPVDETQYF. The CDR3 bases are TGTGCCAGCAGCCCCGTGGACGAGACCCAGTACTTC.

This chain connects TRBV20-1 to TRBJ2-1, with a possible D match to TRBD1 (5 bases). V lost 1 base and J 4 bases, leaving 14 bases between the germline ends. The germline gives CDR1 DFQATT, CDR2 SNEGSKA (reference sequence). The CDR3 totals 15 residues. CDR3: CSARVFAGRYNEQFF. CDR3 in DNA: TGCAGTGCTAGAGTTTTCGCAGGGCGTTACAATGAGCAGTTCTTC.

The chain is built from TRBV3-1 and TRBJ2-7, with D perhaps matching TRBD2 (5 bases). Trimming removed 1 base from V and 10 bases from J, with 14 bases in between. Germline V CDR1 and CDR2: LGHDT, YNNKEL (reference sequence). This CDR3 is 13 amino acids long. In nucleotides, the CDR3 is TGTGCCAGCAGCCAAGTCGAGACTACAGTTCAGTACTTC. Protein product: CASSQVETTVQYF.

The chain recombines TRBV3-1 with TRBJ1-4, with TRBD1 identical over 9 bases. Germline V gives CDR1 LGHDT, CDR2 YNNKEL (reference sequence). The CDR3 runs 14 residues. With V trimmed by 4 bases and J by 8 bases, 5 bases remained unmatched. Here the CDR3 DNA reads TGTGCCAGCAGCCCCCAGACAGGGGGGGAAAAACTGTTTTTT. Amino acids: CASSPQTGGEKLFF.

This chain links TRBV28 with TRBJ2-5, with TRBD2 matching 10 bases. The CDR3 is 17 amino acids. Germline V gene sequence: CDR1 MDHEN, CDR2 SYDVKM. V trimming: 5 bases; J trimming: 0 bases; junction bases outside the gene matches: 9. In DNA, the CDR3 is TGTGCCAGCAGTCCGTTAGCGGGAGGACGCGACCAAGAGACCCAGTACTTC. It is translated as CASSPLAGGRDQETQYF.

The chain's CDR3 is CASSRLAGGSIGGFSTDTQYF. CDR3 sequence (DNA): TGTGCCAGCAGCAGACTAGCGGGAGGCTCCATAGGAGGTTTCAGCACAGATACGCAGTATTTT. The chain carries TRBV21-1 and TRBJ2-3; the table's D call, TRBD2, has no DNA check behind it. TRBV21-1 is recorded as a pseudogene. The CDR3 spans 21 residues.

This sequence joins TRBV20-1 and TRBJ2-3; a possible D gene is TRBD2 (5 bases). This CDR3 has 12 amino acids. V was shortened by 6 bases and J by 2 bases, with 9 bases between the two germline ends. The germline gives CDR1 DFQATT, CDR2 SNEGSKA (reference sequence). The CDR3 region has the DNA TGCAGTGCAAAGCGGACCACAGATACGCAGTATTTT. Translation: CSAKRTTDTQYF.

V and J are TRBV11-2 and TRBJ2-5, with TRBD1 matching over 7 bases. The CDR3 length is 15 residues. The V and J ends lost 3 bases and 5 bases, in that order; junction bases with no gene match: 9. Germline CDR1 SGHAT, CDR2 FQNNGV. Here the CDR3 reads CASSLDRRRAETQYF. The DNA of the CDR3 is TGTGCCAGCAGCTTGGACAGGAGGAGAGCGGAGACCCAGTACTTC.

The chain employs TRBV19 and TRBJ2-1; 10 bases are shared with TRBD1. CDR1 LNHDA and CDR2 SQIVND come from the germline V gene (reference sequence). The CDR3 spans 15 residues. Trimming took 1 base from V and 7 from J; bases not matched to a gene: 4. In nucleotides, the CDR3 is TGTGCCAGTAGTATAGGACAGGGGGCGCGAAATGAGCAGTTCTTC. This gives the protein CASSIGQGARNEQFF.

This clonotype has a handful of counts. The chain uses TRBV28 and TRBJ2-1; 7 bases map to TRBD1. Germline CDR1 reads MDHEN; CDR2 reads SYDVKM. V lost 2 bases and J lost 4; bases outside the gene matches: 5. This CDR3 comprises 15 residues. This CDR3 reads CASSLGTAVYNEQFF. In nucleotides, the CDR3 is TGTGCCAGCAGTTTAGGGACAGCGGTATACAATGAGCAGTTCTTC.

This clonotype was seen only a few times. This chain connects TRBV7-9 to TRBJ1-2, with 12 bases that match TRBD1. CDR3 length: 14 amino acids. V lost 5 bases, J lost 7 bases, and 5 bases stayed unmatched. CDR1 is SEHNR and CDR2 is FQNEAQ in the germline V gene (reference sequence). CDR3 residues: CASSVGQGALGYTF. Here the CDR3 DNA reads TGTGCCAGCAGCGTGGGACAGGGGGCTCTTGGCTACACCTTC.

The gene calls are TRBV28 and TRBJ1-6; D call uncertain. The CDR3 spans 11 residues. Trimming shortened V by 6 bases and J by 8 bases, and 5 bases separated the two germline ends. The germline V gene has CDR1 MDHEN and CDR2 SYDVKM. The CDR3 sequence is CASRTYSPLHF. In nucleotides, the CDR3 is TGTGCCAGCAGAACTTATTCACCCCTCCACTTT.

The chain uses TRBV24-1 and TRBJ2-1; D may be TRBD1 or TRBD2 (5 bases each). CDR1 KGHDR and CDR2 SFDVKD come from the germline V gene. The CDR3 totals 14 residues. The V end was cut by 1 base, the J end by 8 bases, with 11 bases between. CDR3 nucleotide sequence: TGTGCCACCAGTGATTTCCGGGGCAGGGATGAGCAGTTCTTC. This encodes CATSDFRGRDEQFF.

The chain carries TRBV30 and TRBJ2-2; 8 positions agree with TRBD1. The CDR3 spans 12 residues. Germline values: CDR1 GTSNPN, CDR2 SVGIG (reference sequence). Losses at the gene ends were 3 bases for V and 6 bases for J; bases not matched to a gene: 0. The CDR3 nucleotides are TGTGCCTGGAGACAGGGGGCCGGGGAGCTGTTTTTT. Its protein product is CAWRQGAGELFF.

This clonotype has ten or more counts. CDR3 amino acids: CSARGEPSFRGYTF. The CDR3 nucleotides read TGCAGTGCTAGAGGGGAACCGTCATTTAGAGGCTACACCTTC. The chain uses TRBV20-1 and TRBJ1-2; no clear D gene. Germline V CDR1 and CDR2: DFQATT, SNEGSKA (reference sequence). The CDR3 sequence is 14 residues long. Trimming removed 1 base at V and 8 bases at J, with 17 bases between.

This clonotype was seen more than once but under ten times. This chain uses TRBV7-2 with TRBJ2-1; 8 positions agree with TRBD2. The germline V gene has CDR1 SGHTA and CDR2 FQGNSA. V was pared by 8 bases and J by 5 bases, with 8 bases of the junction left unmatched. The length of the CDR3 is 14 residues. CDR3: CASLFGGVHNEQFF. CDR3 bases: TGTGCCAGCCTATTCGGGGGGGTTCACAATGAGCAGTTCTTC. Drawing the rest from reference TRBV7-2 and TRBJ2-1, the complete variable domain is GAGVSQSPSNKVTEKGKDVELRCDPISGHTALYWYRQSLGQGLEFLIYFQGNSAPDKSGLPSDRFSAERTGGSVSTLTIQRTQQEDSAVYLCASLFGGVHNEQFFGPGTRLTVL.

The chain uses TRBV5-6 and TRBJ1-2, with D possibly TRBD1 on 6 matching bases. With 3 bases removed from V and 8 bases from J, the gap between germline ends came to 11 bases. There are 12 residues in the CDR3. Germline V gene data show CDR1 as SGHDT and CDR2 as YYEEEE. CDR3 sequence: CASSSDRIGYTF. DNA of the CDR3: TGTGCCAGCAGCTCCGACAGGATAGGCTACACCTTC.

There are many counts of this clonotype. CDR3 loop: CASSLGREIYEQYF. Written as DNA, the CDR3 is TGTGCCAGCAGTTTAGGGAGGGAAATCTACGAGCAGTACTTC. V gene TRBV28 combines with J gene TRBJ2-7; 7 bases line up with TRBD2. Germline trimming cut 2 bases from V and 3 bases from J; bases unmatched to any gene: 4. Germline loops: CDR1 MDHEN, CDR2 SYDVKM. This CDR3 spans 14 amino acids.

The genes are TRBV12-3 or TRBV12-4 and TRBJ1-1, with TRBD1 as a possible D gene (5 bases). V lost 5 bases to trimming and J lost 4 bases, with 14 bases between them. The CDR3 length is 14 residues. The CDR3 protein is CASSTGRLGTEAFF. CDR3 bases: TGTGCCAGCAGTACGGGGCGTTTAGGCACTGAAGCTTTCTTT.

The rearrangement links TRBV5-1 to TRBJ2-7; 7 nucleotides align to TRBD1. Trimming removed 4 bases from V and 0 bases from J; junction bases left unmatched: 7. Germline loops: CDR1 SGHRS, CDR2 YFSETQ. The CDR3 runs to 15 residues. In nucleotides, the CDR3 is TGCGCCAGCAGCACGACAGGGACCAGCTCCTACGAGCAGTACTTC. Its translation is CASSTTGTSSYEQYF.

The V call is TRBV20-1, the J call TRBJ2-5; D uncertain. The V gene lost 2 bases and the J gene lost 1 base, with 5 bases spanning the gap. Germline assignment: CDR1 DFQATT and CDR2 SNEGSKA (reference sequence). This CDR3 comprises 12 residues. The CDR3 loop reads CSARRTQETQYF. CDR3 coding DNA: TGCAGTGCTAGAAGGACCCAAGAGACCCAGTACTTC.